The entry below gives a single T cell receptor beta chain sequence along with its context. Its antigen is as yet unknown. Terminally differentiated effector memory CD45RA+ cells were excluded from the naive CD8 cells, which were CD45RO-negative and positively selected for CCR7. This record belongs to a study of shared clonotypes between healthy human individuals. General study points: On the whole, naive subsets had larger estimated richness than memory subsets had. Clonotypes that were shared across a handful of donors made up roughly 5.2% of naive CD4 clonotypes.

The data were produced by immunoSEQ multiplex PCR, yet TCRdb's version contains in-frame clones alone and is incomplete. Of some 800,000 clones detected, nearly 95% appear once; the ten largest clones hold approximately 25%. This CDR3 has 15 amino acids. The germline V gene has CDR1 SGDLS and CDR2 YYNGEE. J was trimmed by 6 bases and V by 4 bases; bases with no gene match: 10. The chain employs TRBV9 and TRBJ1-2, with 9 bases identical to TRBD1. The receptor was isolated from a man under 40 in good health. The sample taken for sequencing was naive CD8+ T cells sorted from blood. CDR3 nucleotides: TGTGCCAGCAGCCCTTGGGACAGGGATAGGGATGGCTACACCTTC. Amino acids: CASSPWDRDRDGYTF.